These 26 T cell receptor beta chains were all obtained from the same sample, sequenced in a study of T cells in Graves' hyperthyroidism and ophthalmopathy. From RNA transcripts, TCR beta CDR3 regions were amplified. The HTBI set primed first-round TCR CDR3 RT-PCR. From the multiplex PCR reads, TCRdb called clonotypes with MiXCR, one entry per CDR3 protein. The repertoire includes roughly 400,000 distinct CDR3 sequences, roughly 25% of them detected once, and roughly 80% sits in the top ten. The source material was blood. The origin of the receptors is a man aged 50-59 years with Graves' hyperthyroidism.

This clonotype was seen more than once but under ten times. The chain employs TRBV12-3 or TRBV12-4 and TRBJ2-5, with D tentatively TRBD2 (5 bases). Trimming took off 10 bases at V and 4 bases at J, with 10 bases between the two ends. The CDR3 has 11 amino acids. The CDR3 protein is CATSGGETQYF. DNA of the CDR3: TGTGCCACAAGCGGTGGAGAGACCCAGTACTTC.

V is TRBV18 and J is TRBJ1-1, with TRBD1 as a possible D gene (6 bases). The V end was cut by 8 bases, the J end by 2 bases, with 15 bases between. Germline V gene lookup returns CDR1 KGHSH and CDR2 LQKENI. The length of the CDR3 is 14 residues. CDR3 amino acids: CASAIGQPNTEAFF. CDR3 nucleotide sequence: TGTGCCAGCGCCATCGGACAGCCTAACACTGAAGCTTTCTTT.

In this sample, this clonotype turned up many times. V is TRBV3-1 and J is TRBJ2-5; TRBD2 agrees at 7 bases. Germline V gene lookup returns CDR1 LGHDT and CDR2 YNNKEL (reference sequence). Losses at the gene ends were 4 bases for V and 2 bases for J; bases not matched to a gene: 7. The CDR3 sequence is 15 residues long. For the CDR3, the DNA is TGTGCCAGCAGCCGGGGGGAGGGCCGGCAAGAGACCCAGTACTTC. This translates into CASSRGEGRQETQYF.

CDR3 in DNA: TGCAGCGTGGCCGAAGAGACCCAGTACTTC. Protein product: CSVAEETQYF. V usage is TRBV29-1 and J usage is TRBJ2-5; D uncertain. The CDR3 has 10 amino acids. The germline V gene has CDR1 SQVTM and CDR2 ANQGSEA. Between the trimmed V and J ends, which lost 6 bases and 3 bases, there was a span of 5 bases.

CDR3 in amino acids: CASSEVLDRSAEKLFF. The CDR3 nucleotides read TGTGCCAGCAGTGAAGTTCTGGACAGATCCGCGGAAAAACTGTTTTTT. The V gene is TRBV6-1, the J gene TRBJ1-4; maybe TRBD1 (6 bases). The CDR3 length is 16 residues. V was clipped by 1 base and J by 8 bases, with 17 bases between them. CDR1 is MNHNS and CDR2 is SASEGT in the germline V gene.

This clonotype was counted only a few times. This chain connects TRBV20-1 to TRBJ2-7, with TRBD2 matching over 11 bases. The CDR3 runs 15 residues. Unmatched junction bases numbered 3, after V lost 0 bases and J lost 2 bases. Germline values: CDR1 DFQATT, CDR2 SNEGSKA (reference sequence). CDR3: CSARDSGRGTYEQYF. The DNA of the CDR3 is TGCAGTGCTAGAGATAGCGGGAGGGGTACCTACGAGCAGTACTTC.

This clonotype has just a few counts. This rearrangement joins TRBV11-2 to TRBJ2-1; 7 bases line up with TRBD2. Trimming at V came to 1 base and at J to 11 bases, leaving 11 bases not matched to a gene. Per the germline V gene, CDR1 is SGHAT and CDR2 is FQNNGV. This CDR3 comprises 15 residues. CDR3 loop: CASSLVRGRVVKQFF. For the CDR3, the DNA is TGTGCCAGCAGCTTAGTTCGCGGGAGAGTGGTTAAGCAGTTCTTC. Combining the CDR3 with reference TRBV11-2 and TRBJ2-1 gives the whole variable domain EAGVAQSPRYKIIEKRQSVAFWCNPISGHATLYWYQQILGQGPKLLIQFQNNGVVDDSQLPKDRFSAERLKGVDSTLKIQPAKLEDSAVYLCASSLVRGRVVKQFFGPGTRLTVL.

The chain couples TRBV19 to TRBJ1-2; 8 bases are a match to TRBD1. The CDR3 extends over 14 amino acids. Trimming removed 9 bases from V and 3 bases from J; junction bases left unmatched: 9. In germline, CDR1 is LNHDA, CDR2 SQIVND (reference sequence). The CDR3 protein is CASTQGQEYYGYTF. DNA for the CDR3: TGTGCCAGCACTCAGGGACAGGAGTACTATGGCTACACCTTC.

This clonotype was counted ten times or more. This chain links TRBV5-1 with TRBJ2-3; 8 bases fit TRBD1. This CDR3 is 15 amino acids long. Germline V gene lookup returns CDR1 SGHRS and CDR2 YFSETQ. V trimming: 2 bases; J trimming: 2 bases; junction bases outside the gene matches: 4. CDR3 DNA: TGCGCCAGCAGCTTAAGACAGGGGACCACAGATACGCAGTATTTT. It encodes CASSLRQGTTDTQYF.

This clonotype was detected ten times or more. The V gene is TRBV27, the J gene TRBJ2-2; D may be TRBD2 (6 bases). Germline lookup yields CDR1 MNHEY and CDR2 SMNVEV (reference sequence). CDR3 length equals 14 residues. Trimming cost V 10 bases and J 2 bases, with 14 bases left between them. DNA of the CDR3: TGTGCCACCAAAGGGACTCCTAACACCGGGGAGCTGTTTTTT. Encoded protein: CATKGTPNTGELFF.

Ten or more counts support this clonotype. CDR3 sequence: CASTQAGNTDTQYF. CDR3 in DNA: TGTGCCAGCACCCAAGCGGGGAACACAGATACGCAGTATTTT. The chain links TRBV28 to TRBJ2-3; TRBD2 matches 7 bases. CDR1 MDHEN and CDR2 SYDVKM come from the germline V gene. This CDR3 is 14 amino acids long. The V gene end was trimmed by 7 bases and the J gene end by 2 bases; junction bases not matched to a gene: 6. The complete variable domain, with remaining parts taken from reference TRBV28 and TRBJ2-3, reads DVKVTQSSRYLVKRTGEKVFLECVQDMDHENMFWYRQDPGLGLRLIYFSYDVKMKEKGDIPEGYSVSREKKERFSLILESASTNQTSMYLCASTQAGNTDTQYFGPGTRLTVL.

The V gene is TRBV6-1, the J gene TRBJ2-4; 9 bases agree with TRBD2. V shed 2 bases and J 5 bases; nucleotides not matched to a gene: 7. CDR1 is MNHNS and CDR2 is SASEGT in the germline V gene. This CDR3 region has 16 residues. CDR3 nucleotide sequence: TGTGCCAGCAGTGAACCGACTAGCGGCCCTGAAAACATTCAGTACTTC. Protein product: CASSEPTSGPENIQYF.

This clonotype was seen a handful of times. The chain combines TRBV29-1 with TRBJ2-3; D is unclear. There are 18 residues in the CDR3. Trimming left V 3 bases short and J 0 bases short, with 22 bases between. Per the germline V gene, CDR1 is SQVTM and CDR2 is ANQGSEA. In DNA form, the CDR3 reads TGCAGCGTTGATGGTTTGCCTGCTGAATTTTCTAGCACAGATACGCAGTATTTT. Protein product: CSVDGLPAEFSSTDTQYF.

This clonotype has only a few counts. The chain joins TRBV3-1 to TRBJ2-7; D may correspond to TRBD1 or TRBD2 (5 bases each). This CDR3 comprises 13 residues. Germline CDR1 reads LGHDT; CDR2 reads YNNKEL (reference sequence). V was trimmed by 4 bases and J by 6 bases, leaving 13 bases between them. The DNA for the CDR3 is TGTGCCAGCAGCCCCCCATTCGGGGCCGAGCAGTACTTC. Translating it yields CASSPPFGAEQYF.

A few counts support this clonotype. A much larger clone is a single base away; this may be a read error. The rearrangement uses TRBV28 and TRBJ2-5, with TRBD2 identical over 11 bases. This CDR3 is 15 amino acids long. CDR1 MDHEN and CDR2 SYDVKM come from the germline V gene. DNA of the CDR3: TGTGCCAGCAGTTCCAGACTAGCGGGATGGGAGACCCAGCACTTC. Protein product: CASSSRLAGWETQHF.

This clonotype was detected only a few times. The CDR3 sequence: CSASWRENYEQYF. The CDR3 DNA reads as TGCAGTGCTTCTTGGCGGGAGAACTACGAGCAGTACTTC. The chain couples TRBV20-1 to TRBJ2-7, with 7 bases fitting TRBD2. This CDR3 contains 13 residues. The junction had 7 bases not matched to a gene; V was cut back by 5 bases and J by 3 bases. Germline V gene sequence: CDR1 DFQATT, CDR2 SNEGSKA (reference sequence).

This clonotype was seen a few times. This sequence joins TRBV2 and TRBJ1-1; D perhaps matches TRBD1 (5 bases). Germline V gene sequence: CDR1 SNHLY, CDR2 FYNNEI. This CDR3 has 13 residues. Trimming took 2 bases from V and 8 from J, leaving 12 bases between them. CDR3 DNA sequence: TGTGCCAGCAGTGAAACTGAGACAGTGGAAGCTTTCTTT. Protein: CASSETETVEAFF.

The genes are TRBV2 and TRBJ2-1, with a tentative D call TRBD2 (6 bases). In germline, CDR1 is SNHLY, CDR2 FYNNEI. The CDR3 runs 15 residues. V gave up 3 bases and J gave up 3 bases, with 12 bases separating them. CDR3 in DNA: TGTGCCAGCAGTGAGGGGCGGGGAAACTACAATGAGCAGTTCTTC. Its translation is CASSEGRGNYNEQFF.

The CDR3 is CASSESQPQHF. The CDR3 bases are TGTGCCAGCAGTGAAAGTCAGCCCCAGCATTTT. The chain couples TRBV6-1 to TRBJ1-5; no clear D gene. The length of the CDR3 is 11 residues. Germline CDR1 is MNHNS and CDR2 is SASEGT. V lost 2 bases to trimming and J lost 6 bases, with 2 bases between them.

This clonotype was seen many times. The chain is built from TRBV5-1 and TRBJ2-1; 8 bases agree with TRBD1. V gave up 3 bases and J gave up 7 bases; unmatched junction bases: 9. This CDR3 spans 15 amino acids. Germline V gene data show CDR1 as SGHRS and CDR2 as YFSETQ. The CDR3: CASSWTGSVRNEQFF. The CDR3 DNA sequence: TGCGCCAGCAGCTGGACAGGGTCCGTTAGGAATGAGCAGTTCTTC.

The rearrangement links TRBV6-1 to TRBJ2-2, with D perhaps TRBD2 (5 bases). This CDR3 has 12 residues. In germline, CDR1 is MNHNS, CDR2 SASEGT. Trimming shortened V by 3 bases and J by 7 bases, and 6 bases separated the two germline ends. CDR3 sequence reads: CASSERVGELFF. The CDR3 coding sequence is TGTGCCAGCAGTGAGAGGGTCGGGGAGCTGTTTTTT.

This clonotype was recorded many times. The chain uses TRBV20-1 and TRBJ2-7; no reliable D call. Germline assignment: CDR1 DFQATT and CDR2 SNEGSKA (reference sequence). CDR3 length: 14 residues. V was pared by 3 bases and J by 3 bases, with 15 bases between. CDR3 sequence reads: CSARGSPTDYEQYF. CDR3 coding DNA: TGCAGTGCTAGGGGCTCCCCAACCGACTACGAGCAGTACTTC.

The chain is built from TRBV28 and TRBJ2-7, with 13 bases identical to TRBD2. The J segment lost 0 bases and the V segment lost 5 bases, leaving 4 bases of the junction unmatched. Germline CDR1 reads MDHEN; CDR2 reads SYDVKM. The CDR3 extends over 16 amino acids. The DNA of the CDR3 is TGTGCCAGCAGTGGGACTAGCGGGACCCTCTCCTACGAGCAGTACTTC. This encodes CASSGTSGTLSYEQYF.

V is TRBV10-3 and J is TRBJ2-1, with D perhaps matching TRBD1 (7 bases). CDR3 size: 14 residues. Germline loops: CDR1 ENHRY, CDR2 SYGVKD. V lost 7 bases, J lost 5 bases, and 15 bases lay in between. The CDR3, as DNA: TGTGCCATCAAGGAGGGGGCAGGGCACAATGAGCAGTTCTTC. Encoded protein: CAIKEGAGHNEQFF.

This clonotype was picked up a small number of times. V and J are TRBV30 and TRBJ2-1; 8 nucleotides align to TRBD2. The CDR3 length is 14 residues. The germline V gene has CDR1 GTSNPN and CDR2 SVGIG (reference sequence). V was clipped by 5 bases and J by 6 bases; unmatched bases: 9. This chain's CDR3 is CAWDGGRRGNEQFF. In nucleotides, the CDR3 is TGTGCCTGGGATGGCGGGAGGAGGGGCAATGAGCAGTTCTTC.

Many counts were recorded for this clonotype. The CDR3 nucleotides read TGTGCCAGCAGTGCCCTAAGCCGGGGTAGCAATCAGCCCCAGCATTTT. It translates to CASSALSRGSNQPQHF. V usage is TRBV6-1 and J usage is TRBJ1-5, with no clear D. The CDR3 has 16 amino acids. Germline CDR1 reads MNHNS; CDR2 reads SASEGT. The ends were cut back, 4 bases at V and 0 bases at J, with 13 bases in the middle.